This TCR beta chain was recorded in a study of technical replicates of blood from a handful of donors. Germline assignment: CDR1 SGHNT and CDR2 YYREEE (reference sequence). The CDR3 sequence is 14 residues long. Trimming stripped 2 bases from V and 3 bases from J, with 8 bases between. Measured with immunoSEQ multiplex PCR; TCRdb has only the in-frame clones, and not every one. The sample lists some 70,000 clones; roughly 93% were seen once. The receptor was derived from a human donor in good health. Sequencing was done on a sample of T cells isolated from PBMCs. The chain is built from TRBV5-4 and TRBJ2-2, with D tentatively TRBD2 (6 bases). The CDR3 protein is CASSFWGDTGELFF. The CDR3 DNA sequence: TGTGCCAGCAGCTTTTGGGGGGACACCGGGGAGCTGTTTTTT.